Below, 15 T cell receptor beta chains from the same sample are listed, as sequenced in a study of cytomegalovirus exposure and HLA in healthy donors. Primers for the PCR totalled 60 Vbeta and 13 Jbeta. Some clones are missing from TCRdb's copy, which holds only in-frame ones; the method was immunoSEQ multiplex PCR. Of about 160,000 clones in the sample, roughly two thirds were seen once. Material: PBMCs. Receptors originate from a woman aged 30 to 39 in good health and CMV-seronegative.

The V call is TRBV19, the J call TRBJ1-1, with D unresolved. This CDR3 has 14 amino acids. Germline V gene data show CDR1 as LNHDA and CDR2 as SQIVND (reference sequence). V lost 0 bases and J lost 5, with 10 bases in between. The DNA of the CDR3 is TGTGCCAGTAGTATAGATAACGGTTGGACTGAAGCTTTCTTT. This translates into CASSIDNGWTEAFF.

The rearrangement links TRBV6-1 to TRBJ2-4, with D uncertain. CDR1 and CDR2 (germline): MNHNS, SASEGT. This CDR3 has 14 amino acids. Between the trimmed V and J ends, which lost 5 bases and 6 bases, there was a span of 14 bases. This CDR3 is CASSSSKLLNIQYF. The CDR3 DNA is TGTGCCAGCAGTAGTTCCAAGCTCCTAAACATTCAGTACTTC.

Comment on this clone: An end of the junction differs from the germline gene, which may be a read error. The chain combines TRBV7-9 with TRBJ2-7; a possible D gene is TRBD2 (6 bases). CDR1 is SEHNR and CDR2 is FQNEAQ in the germline V gene (reference sequence). The CDR3 runs 16 residues. CDR3 nucleotides: TGTTCCAGCAGCTCAGAGATATGGGGAGGTACCTACGAGCAGTACTTC. As protein: CSSSSEIWGGTYEQYF.

This chain links TRBV4-1 with TRBJ1-4; no firm D call. This CDR3 comprises 14 residues. Germline CDR1 and CDR2: MGHRA and YSYEKL. The V end lost 7 bases, the J end lost 0 bases, and 9 bases lay between the germline ends. Here the CDR3 DNA reads TGCGCCAGCAAAGACACCGCAACTAATGAAAAACTGTTTTTT. Translating gives CASKDTATNEKLFF.

This clone was picked up one time. V usage is TRBV14 and J usage is TRBJ2-7; D unresolved. Germline-derived CDR1 and CDR2 are SGHDN and FVKESK. This CDR3 is built from 13 residues. Trimming cost V 1 base and J 9 bases, with 13 bases left between them. CDR3 nucleotides: TGTGCCAGCAGCCAAGGCCTGAGCGTCGTGCAGTACTTC. Translating it yields CASSQGLSVVQYF. The entire variable domain, with the rest obtained from reference TRBV14 and TRBJ2-7, is as follows: EAGVTQFPSHSVIEKGQTVTLRCDPISGHDNLYWYRRVMGKEIKFLLHFVKESKQDESGMPNNRFLAERTGGTYSTLKVQPAELEDSGVYFCASSQGLSVVQYFGPGTRLTVT.

The rearrangement uses TRBV4-2 and TRBJ2-7; D possibly corresponds to TRBD1 (6 bases). CDR1 is LGHNA and CDR2 is YNFKEQ in the germline V gene. The length of the CDR3 is 15 residues. Trimming removed 5 bases from V and 2 bases from J, with 16 bases in between. The CDR3 here is CASSSTRDKTYEQYF. In DNA form, the CDR3 reads TGTGCCAGCAGCTCGACCCGGGACAAAACCTACGAGCAGTACTTC.

This rearrangement joins TRBV7-9 to TRBJ1-2, with no clear D. CDR3 length: 13 amino acids. V was clipped by 5 bases and J by 2 bases, with 9 bases between them. Germline values: CDR1 SEHNR, CDR2 FQNEAQ (reference sequence). The CDR3 region is CASSHGENYGYTF. The CDR3, as DNA: TGTGCCAGCAGCCACGGAGAAAACTATGGCTACACCTTC.

This chain uses TRBV15 with TRBJ2-3; TRBD2 matches 9 bases. This CDR3 is 15 amino acids long. CDR1 is LNHNV and CDR2 is YYDKDF in the germline V gene (reference sequence). With V trimmed by 5 bases and J by 4 bases, 7 bases remained unmatched. The CDR3 sequence: CATSGAGLASDTQYF. CDR3 coding DNA: TGTGCCACCAGCGGCGCGGGACTAGCTTCAGATACGCAGTATTTT.

The V and J genes are TRBV7-6 and TRBJ2-5; D is perhaps TRBD2 (6 bases). Germline V gene data show CDR1 as SGHVS and CDR2 as FNYEAQ. This CDR3 has 14 residues. Trimming left V 4 bases short and J 4 bases short, with 13 bases between. The CDR3 loop is CASSSRPEGETQYF. CDR3 nucleotide sequence: TGTGCCAGCAGCTCCAGGCCGGAGGGAGAGACCCAGTACTTC.

This clone was seen a single time. This chain connects TRBV5-1 to TRBJ2-1; D is possibly TRBD2 (5 bases). Germline V gene sequence: CDR1 SGHRS, CDR2 YFSETQ. V was clipped by 1 base and J by 7 bases, with 9 bases between them. The CDR3 spans 13 residues. As DNA, the CDR3 is TGCGCCAGCAGCTTGAATCGGAGGAATGAGCAGTTCTTC. Translation gives CASSLNRRNEQFF.

This clone was observed a single time. The rearrangement uses TRBV28 and TRBJ1-1; 7 bases are a match to TRBD1. Germline lookup yields CDR1 MDHEN and CDR2 SYDVKM. The CDR3 runs to 15 residues. The J segment lost 3 bases and the V segment lost 3 bases, leaving 7 bases of the junction unmatched. CDR3 region: CASSFGDRAHTEAFF. In nucleotides, the CDR3 is TGTGCCAGCAGTTTCGGCGACAGGGCTCACACTGAAGCTTTCTTT.

As DNA, the CDR3 is TGTGCCAGCAGCGTAGAGGGACTAGCGGGAGTACGAACCGGGGAGCTGTTTTTT. Translating gives CASSVEGLAGVRTGELFF. The V and J genes are TRBV9 and TRBJ2-2, with TRBD2 identical over 14 bases. The V gene's germline CDR1 is SGDLS and CDR2 YYNGEE. This CDR3 is 18 amino acids long. The V gene end was trimmed by 0 bases and the J gene end by 5 bases; junction bases not matched to a gene: 6.

The rearrangement uses TRBV28 and TRBJ1-1; D gene unclear. Germline V lookup: CDR1 MDHEN, CDR2 SYDVKM. The V and J ends lost 4 bases and 7 bases respectively, with 13 bases between them. This CDR3 is 13 amino acids long. CDR3 DNA: TGTGCCAGCAGTTCCCCAGGACTTATTGAAGCTTTCTTT. Translating gives CASSSPGLIEAFF.

The chain links TRBV10-3 to TRBJ2-5, with TRBD2 matching over 9 bases. The CDR3 contains 16 residues. The V gene end was trimmed by 2 bases and the J gene end by 5 bases; junction bases not matched to a gene: 9. CDR1 ENHRY and CDR2 SYGVKD come from the germline V gene. For the CDR3, the DNA is TGTGCCATCAGTGAGACCCTTAGCGGGGGTGGGGAGACCCAGTACTTC. Amino acids: CAISETLSGGGETQYF.

The V gene is TRBV10-3, the J gene TRBJ2-5, with 10 nucleotides matching TRBD1. TRBJ2-7 explains the end of the DNA better; the J call may be wrong. Germline loops: CDR1 ENHRY, CDR2 SYGVKD. The CDR3 contains 13 residues. The CDR3 protein is CAISLDRGYEQYF. The CDR3 DNA follows: TGTGCCATCAGCCTGGACAGGGGGTACGAGCAGTACTTC.